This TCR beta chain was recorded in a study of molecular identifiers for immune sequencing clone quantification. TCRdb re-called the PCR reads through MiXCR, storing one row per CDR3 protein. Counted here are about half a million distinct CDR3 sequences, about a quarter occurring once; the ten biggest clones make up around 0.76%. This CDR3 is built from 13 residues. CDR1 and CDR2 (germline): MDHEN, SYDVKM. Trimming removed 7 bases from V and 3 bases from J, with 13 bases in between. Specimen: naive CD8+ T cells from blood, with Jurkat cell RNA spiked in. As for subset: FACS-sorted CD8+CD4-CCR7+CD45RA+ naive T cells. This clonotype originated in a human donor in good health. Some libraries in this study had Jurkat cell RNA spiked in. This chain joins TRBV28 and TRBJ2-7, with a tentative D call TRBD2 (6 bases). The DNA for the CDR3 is TGTGCCAGCACTCCGGGACTTAACTACGAGCAGTACTTC. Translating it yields CASTPGLNYEQYF.